These 19 T cell receptor beta chains were all obtained from the same sample, sequenced in a study of blood T cell repertoires in COVID-19. Method: immunoSEQ multiplex PCR; TCRdb's copy keeps in-frame clones and lacks some. The data contain roughly 150,000 clones, 75% to 85% of them seen just once; the ten biggest clones take up approximately 6%. Material for sequencing was PBMCs or T cells enriched from blood (not recorded which). The source of these receptors is a man aged 35-49 years who had recovered from COVID-19.

The CDR3 spells CASSDLRTGGPGYGYTF. In DNA form, the CDR3 reads TGTGCCAGCAGTGACCTCCGGACAGGGGGCCCCGGCTATGGCTACACCTTC. This rearrangement joins TRBV25-1 to TRBJ1-2, with 11 positions matching TRBD1. The CDR3 is made up of 17 amino acids. Losses at the gene ends were 3 bases for V and 4 bases for J; bases not matched to a gene: 10. Germline V CDR1 and CDR2: MGHDK, SYGVNS.

This clone came up a few times. The chain uses TRBV4-1 and TRBJ1-5; TRBD1 agrees at 7 bases. With 4 bases clipped from V and 8 bases from J, the junction kept 8 bases outside the gene matches. This CDR3 has 14 amino acids. The germline gives CDR1 MGHRA, CDR2 YSYEKL. CDR3 sequence: CASSLNDRAEPQHF. The CDR3, as DNA: TGCGCCAGCAGCCTCAACGACAGGGCTGAGCCCCAGCATTTT.

This clone was counted a few times. The V call is TRBV20-1, the J call TRBJ2-2, with 8 bases lining up with TRBD2. Trimming at V came to 3 bases and at J to 4 bases, leaving 10 bases not matched to a gene. This CDR3 is built from 16 residues. Germline values: CDR1 DFQATT, CDR2 SNEGSKA (reference sequence). In DNA, the CDR3 is TGCAGTGCTAGTGTCGGCGGGGGGCGGGGCACCGGGGAGCTGTTTTTT. It translates to CSASVGGGRGTGELFF.

V usage is TRBV2 and J usage is TRBJ2-3; 11 positions agree with TRBD2. Germline CDR1 and CDR2: SNHLY and FYNNEI. The CDR3 totals 17 residues. Trimming took 1 base from V and 3 from J; bases not matched to a gene: 6. CDR3 sequence: CASSEGKTSGATDTQYF. The CDR3 DNA reads TGTGCCAGCAGTGAAGGGAAGACTAGCGGGGCGACAGATACGCAGTATTTT.

CDR3 DNA sequence: TGTGCCAGCAGTTCAGCGGGGGCCTCGGACGAGCAGTACTTC. The encoded protein is CASSSAGASDEQYF. The gene calls are TRBV27 and TRBJ2-7; TRBD2 matches at 8 bases. V shed 4 bases and J 5 bases; nucleotides not matched to a gene: 7. CDR1 and CDR2 (germline): MNHEY, SMNVEV (reference sequence). CDR3 size: 14 residues.

The chain couples TRBV5-6 to TRBJ1-3; D is ambiguous. Trimming shortened V by 0 bases and J by 3 bases, and 7 bases separated the two germline ends. The CDR3 covers 14 residues. Germline values: CDR1 SGHDT, CDR2 YYEEEE. CDR3 nucleotide sequence: TGTGCCAGCAGCTTGGTGGGCCTTGGAAACACCATATATTTT. This encodes CASSLVGLGNTIYF.

This sequence joins TRBV5-1 and TRBJ2-7; 8 positions agree with TRBD1. The V segment lost 4 bases and the J segment 5 bases; nucleotides outside the gene matches: 5. This CDR3 spans 13 amino acids. Germline loops: CDR1 SGHRS, CDR2 YFSETQ. The CDR3 spells CASSPGQGHEQYF. CDR3 bases: TGCGCCAGCAGCCCAGGACAGGGCCACGAGCAGTACTTC.

The chain joins TRBV7-2 to TRBJ1-2; a weak D match, TRBD1 (5 bases). Trimming took off 2 bases at V and 1 base at J, with 5 bases between the two ends. CDR3 length equals 13 residues. Germline V gives CDR1 SGHTA, CDR2 FQGNSA. The CDR3 DNA sequence: TGTGCCAGCAGCTTACAGGGTAACTATGGCTACACCTTC. As protein: CASSLQGNYGYTF.

The J gene is TRBJ1-2, the V gene TRBV14; the D gene is possibly TRBD1 (5 bases). V lost 0 bases to trimming and J lost 5 bases, with 10 bases between them. This CDR3 has 14 residues. Germline-derived CDR1 and CDR2 are SGHDN and FVKESK. CDR3 residues: CASSQDMDIYGYTF. The CDR3 region has the DNA TGTGCCAGCAGCCAAGATATGGACATTTATGGCTACACCTTC.

This clone showed up many times. The chain couples TRBV6-5 to TRBJ2-5; tentatively, D is TRBD2 (6 bases). Trimming pared 8 bases from V and 4 bases from J, leaving 14 bases between. The germline V gene has CDR1 MNHEY and CDR2 SVGAGI. This CDR3 has 13 amino acids. The CDR3 DNA sequence: TGTGCCAGCGGGTTGGTGGGGGGAGAGACCCAGTACTTC. Translation: CASGLVGGETQYF.

The rearrangement uses TRBV19 and TRBJ1-1, with D possibly being TRBD1 (6 bases). Germline CDR1 LNHDA, CDR2 SQIVND (reference sequence). V dropped 3 bases and J dropped 2 bases, with 10 bases sitting between them. This CDR3 comprises 14 residues. CDR3: CASSMEDSNTEAFF. The CDR3 DNA reads TGTGCCAGTAGTATGGAGGACAGTAACACTGAAGCTTTCTTT.

The rearrangement joins TRBV5-1 to TRBJ2-3; possible D gene TRBD2, 7 bases. The CDR3 extends over 17 amino acids. Trimming took off 0 bases at V and 2 bases at J, with 16 bases between the two ends. The germline CDR1 and CDR2 sequences are SGHRS and YFSETQ. The CDR3 here is CASSLAIGGQLTDTQYF. CDR3 sequence (DNA): TGCGCCAGCAGCTTGGCCATCGGGGGGCAACTCACAGATACGCAGTATTTT.

This clone was seen a handful of times. The J gene is TRBJ1-5, the V gene TRBV30; perhaps TRBD1 as D (5 bases). V lost 1 base and J 5 bases, leaving 9 bases between the germline ends. Germline loops: CDR1 GTSNPN, CDR2 SVGIG (reference sequence). CDR3 length: 13 residues. Written as DNA, the CDR3 is TGTGCCTGGAGTGCAGGGAACTATCAGCCCCAGCATTTT. Translation: CAWSAGNYQPQHF.

This clone has just a few counts. The chain employs TRBV5-5 and TRBJ1-6; D gene ambiguous. The germline CDR1 and CDR2 sequences are SGHKS and YYEKEE (reference sequence). The CDR3 has 16 residues. Between the trimmed V and J ends, which lost 1 base and 1 base, there was a span of 9 bases. For the CDR3, the DNA is TGTGCCAGCAGCTTGCAGGCAGTATCCTATAATTCACCCCTCCACTTT. Translation: CASSLQAVSYNSPLHF.

The chain carries TRBV3-1 (or the pseudogene TRBV3-2) and TRBJ2-7; 7 bases are shared with TRBD2. The CDR3 is 19 residues long. Unmatched junction bases numbered 18, after V lost 0 bases and J lost 4 bases. Germline V gene lookup returns CDR1 LGHDT and CDR2 YNNKEL (reference sequence). CDR3 nucleotide sequence: TGTGCCAGCAGCCAAGATGCCCCGCGGACGGGCGGGGGTAGGTACGAGCAGTACTTC. Protein sequence: CASSQDAPRTGGGRYEQYF.

This clone was recorded a few times. The J gene is TRBJ1-2, the V gene TRBV3-1 (or the pseudogene TRBV3-2); 7 nucleotides line up with TRBD1. The V and J ends lost 3 bases and 2 bases, in that order; junction bases with no gene match: 3. The CDR3 loop spans 14 amino acids. Germline V gene data show CDR1 as LGHDT and CDR2 as YNNKEL (reference sequence). The CDR3 DNA reads TGTGCCAGCAGCCACCACAGGGGCAACTATGGCTACACCTTC. Residues: CASSHHRGNYGYTF.

The chain joins TRBV21-1 to TRBJ2-7; the table calls TRBD1, which could not be checked here. TRBV21-1 is a pseudogene. The CDR3 has 17 amino acids. In nucleotides, the CDR3 is TGTGCCAGCAGCAAAGCCCGTGAGACAGGGGTACCCTACGAGCAGTACTTC. This sequence encodes CASSKARETGVPYEQYF.

V gene TRBV7-9 combines with J gene TRBJ1-6, with TRBD1 matching 9 bases. V dropped 2 bases and J dropped 10; count of bases not matched to a gene: 3. CDR1 and CDR2 from the germline V gene are SEHNR and FQNEAQ (reference sequence). The CDR3 length is 14 residues. The CDR3 protein is CASSLLTGGSPLHF. DNA of the CDR3: TGTGCCAGCAGCTTATTAACAGGGGGCTCACCCCTCCACTTT.

The chain uses TRBV4-1 and TRBJ1-2; unclear D gene. Germline lookup yields CDR1 MGHRA and CDR2 YSYEKL. The CDR3 totals 14 residues. The ends were cut back, 0 bases at V and 4 bases at J, with 9 bases in the middle. This chain's CDR3 is CASSQDYITYGYTF. For the CDR3, the DNA is TGCGCCAGCAGCCAAGACTATATTACCTATGGCTACACCTTC.